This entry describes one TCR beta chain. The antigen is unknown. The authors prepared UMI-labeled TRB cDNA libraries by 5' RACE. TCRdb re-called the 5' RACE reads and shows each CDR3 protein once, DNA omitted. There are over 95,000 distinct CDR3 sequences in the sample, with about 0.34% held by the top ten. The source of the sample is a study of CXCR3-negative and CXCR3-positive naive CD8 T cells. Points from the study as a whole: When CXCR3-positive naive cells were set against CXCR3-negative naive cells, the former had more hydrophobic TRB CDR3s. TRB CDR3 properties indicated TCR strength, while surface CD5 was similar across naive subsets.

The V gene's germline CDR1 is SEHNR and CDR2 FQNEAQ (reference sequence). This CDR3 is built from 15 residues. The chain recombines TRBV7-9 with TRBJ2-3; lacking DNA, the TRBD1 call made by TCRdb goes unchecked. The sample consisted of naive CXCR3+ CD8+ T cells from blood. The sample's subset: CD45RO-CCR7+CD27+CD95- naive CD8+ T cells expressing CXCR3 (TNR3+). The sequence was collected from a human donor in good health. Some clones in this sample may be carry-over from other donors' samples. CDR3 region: CASSLYPQGPDTQYF.